In this sample, the clone carrying this TCR beta chain turned up once. Its antigen is undetermined. A much larger clone lies a single base off, so this may be a read error. Pregnant or lactating patients were excluded, as were those with uncontrolled infection or other autoimmune disease. Clinical symptoms, serum thyroxine, TRAb, thyroid ultrasound and orbital computed tomography established diagnosis. The CDR3 is made up of 17 amino acids. V gave up 5 bases and J gave up 5 bases; unmatched junction bases: 14. The entry originates in a study of T cells in Graves' hyperthyroidism and ophthalmopathy. Study-level results: The model predicted ophthalmopathy a median around 6.5 months before onset. Expanded thyroid clonotypes (above 0.001) were mostly also found in blood.

RNA transcripts were the template for amplifying TCR beta CDR3 regions. HTBI primers drove first-round RT-PCR of the TCR CDR3. TCRdb re-called the multiplex PCR reads with MiXCR, one entry per CDR3 protein. This table has around 500,000 distinct CDR3 sequences, approximately 22% appearing once. The sequenced sample was blood. This TCR came from a woman aged 70 to 79 with Graves' ophthalmopathy. The gene calls are TRBV12-3 or TRBV12-4 and TRBJ2-1; 8 bases fit TRBD2. The DNA of the CDR3 is TGTGCCAGCAGTCCCTCGACTGGAACGGGGGGGGACAATGAGCAGTTCTTC. It translates to CASSPSTGTGGDNEQFF.